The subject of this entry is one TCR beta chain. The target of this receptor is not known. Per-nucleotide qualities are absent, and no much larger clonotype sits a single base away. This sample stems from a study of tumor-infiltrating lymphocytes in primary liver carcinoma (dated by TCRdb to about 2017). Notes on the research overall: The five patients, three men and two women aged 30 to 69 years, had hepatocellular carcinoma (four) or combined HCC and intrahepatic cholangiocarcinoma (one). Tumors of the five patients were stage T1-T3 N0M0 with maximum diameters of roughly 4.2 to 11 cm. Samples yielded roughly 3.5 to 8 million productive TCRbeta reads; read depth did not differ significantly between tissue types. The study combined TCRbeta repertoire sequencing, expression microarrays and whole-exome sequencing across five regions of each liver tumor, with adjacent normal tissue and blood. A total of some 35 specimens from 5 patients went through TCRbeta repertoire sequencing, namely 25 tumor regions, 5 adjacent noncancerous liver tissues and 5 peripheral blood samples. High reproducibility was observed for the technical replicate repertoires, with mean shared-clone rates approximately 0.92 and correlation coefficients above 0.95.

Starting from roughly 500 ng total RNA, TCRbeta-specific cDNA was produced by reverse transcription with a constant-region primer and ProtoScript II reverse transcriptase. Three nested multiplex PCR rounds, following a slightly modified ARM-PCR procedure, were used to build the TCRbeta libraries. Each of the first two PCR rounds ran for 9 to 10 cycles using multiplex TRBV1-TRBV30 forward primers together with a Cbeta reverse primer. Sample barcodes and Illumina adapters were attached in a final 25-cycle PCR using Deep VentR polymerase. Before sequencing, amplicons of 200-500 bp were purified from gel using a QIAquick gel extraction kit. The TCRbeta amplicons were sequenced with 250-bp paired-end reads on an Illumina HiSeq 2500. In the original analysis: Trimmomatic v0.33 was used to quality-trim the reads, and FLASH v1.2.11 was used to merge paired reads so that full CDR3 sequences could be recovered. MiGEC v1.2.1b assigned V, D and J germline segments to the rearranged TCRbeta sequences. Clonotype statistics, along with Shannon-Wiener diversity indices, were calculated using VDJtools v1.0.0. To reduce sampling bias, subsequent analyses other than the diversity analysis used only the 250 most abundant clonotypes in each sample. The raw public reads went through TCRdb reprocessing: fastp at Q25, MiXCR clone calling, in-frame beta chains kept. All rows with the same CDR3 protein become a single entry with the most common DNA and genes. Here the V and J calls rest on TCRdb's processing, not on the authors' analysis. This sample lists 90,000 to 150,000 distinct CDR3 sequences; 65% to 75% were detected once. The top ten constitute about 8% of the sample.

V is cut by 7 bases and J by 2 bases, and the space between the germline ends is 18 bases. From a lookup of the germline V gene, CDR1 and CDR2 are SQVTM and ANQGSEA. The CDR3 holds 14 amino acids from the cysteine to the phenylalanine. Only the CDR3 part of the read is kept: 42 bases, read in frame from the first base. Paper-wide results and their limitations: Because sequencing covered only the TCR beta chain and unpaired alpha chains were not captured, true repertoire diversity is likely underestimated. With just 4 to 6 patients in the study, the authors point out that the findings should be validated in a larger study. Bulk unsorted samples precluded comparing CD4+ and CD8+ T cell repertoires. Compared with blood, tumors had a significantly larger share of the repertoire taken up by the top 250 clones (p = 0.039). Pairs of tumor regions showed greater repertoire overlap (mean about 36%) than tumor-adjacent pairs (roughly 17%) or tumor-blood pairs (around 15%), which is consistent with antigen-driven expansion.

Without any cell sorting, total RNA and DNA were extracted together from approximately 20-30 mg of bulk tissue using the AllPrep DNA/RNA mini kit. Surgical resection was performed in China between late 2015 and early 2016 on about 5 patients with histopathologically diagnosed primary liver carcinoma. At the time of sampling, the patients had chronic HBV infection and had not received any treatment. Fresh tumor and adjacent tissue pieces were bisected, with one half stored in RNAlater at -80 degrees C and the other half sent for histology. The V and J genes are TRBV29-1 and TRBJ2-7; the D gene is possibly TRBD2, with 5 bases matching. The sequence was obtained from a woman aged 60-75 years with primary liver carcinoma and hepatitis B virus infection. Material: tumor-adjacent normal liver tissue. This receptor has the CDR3 CSATQRMRAYEQYF. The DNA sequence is TGCAGCGCGACTCAGAGGATGAGGGCCTACGAGCAGTACTTC.